The rows below give T cell receptor beta chains drawn from one sample of a study of T cell repertoires in cytomegalovirus infection. TCRdb reprocessed the reads with MiXCR, giving one entry per CDR3 protein. Of roughly 120,000 distinct CDR3 sequences detected, less than 30% appear once; the ten largest clones hold approximately 78%. These receptors have no known antigen. Sequencing used CD8+ T cells from cultured PBMCs, obtained from culture after CMV antigen stimulation. Receptors were obtained from a human donor in good health (CMV status not recorded). Some clones in this sample may be carry-over from other donors' samples. The CDR3 runs from the conserved cysteine through the conserved F or W. D genes are given only for firm matches. The size field is filled for only some rows; it gives once, few, many or a size class.

V: TRBV10-3
size: .
D: .
J: TRBJ1-5
length: 16
DNA: TGTGCCACCACCGGACGACAGGACCCAAGCAATCAGCCCCAGCATTTT
CDR3: CATTGRQDPSNQPQHF

V: TRBV11-3
size: .
D: TRBD1
J: TRBJ1-5
length: 15
DNA: TGTGCCAGCAGCTTATTTACAGGGGCGGGTCAGCCCCAGCATTTT
CDR3: CASSLFTGAGQPQHF

V: TRBV11-1
size: .
D: .
J: TRBJ2-2
length: 16
DNA: TGTGCCAGCAGCTCCCAGGGGCCTCTTGGGACCGGGGAGCTGTTTTTT
CDR3: CASSSQGPLGTGELFF

V: TRBV29-1
size: .
D: .
J: TRBJ1-4
length: 16
DNA: TGCAGCGTTGTTGGGGGTCTCGGTTCAACTAATGAAAAACTGTTTTTT
CDR3: CSVVGGLGSTNEKLFF

V: TRBV27
size: .
D: .
J: TRBJ1-2
length: 12
DNA: TGTGCCAGCAGAGGAGCTAACTATGGCTACACCTTC
CDR3: CASRGANYGYTF

V: TRBV4-1
size: many
D: TRBD1
J: TRBJ1-4
length: 15
DNA: TGCGCCAGCAGCCAAGAGCAGGGGGCGGATGAAAAACTGTTTTTT
CDR3: CASSQEQGADEKLFF

V: TRBV6-1
size: .
D: .
J: TRBJ1-2
length: 14
DNA: TGTGCCAGCAGCGGGACCCTTAACCTCTATGGCTACACCTTC
CDR3: CASSGTLNLYGYTF

V: TRBV12-3/TRBV12-4
size: .
D: .
J: TRBJ2-7
length: 14
DNA: TGTGCCAGCACCCCGGGGGGCGGGGTACGGGAGCAGTACTTC
CDR3: CASTPGGGVREQYF

V: TRBV7-2
size: many
D: .
J: TRBJ1-1
length: 13
DNA: TGTGCCAGCAGCCGTCTTAGTCGTACTGAAGCTTTCTTT
CDR3: CASSRLSRTEAFF

V: TRBV11-1
size: few
D: TRBD1
J: TRBJ1-1
length: 14
DNA: TGTGCCAGCAGCTTAAGGGACAGGGAGACTGAAGCTTTCTTT
CDR3: CASSLRDRETEAFF

V: TRBV7-2
size: many
D: TRBD1
J: TRBJ1-2
length: 19
DNA: TGTGCCAGCAGCGCTGGCTGGTCTTCGGCAGGGGGCGTCGGCTATGGCTACACCTTC
CDR3: CASSAGWSSAGGVGYGYTF

V: TRBV7-6
size: many
D: TRBD1
J: TRBJ1-2
length: 15
DNA: TGTGCCAGCAGCATAAGGGACAGGTTAACCTATGGCTACACCTTC
CDR3: CASSIRDRLTYGYTF

V: TRBV6-2/TRBV6-3
size: .
D: .
J: TRBJ2-7
length: 18
DNA: TGTGCCAGCAGTTACTCGCCCTGGGCGGTAGCGGACTCCTACGAGCAGTACTTC
CDR3: CASSYSPWAVADSYEQYF

V: TRBV5-1
size: .
D: .
J: TRBJ1-3
length: 14
DNA: TGCGCCAGCAGCTCCTATGGCTCTGGAAACACCATATATTTT
CDR3: CASSSYGSGNTIYF

V: TRBV7-4
size: few
D: .
J: TRBJ2-5
length: 12
DNA: TGTGCCAGCAGCTTAGCCGCAGAGACCCAGTACTTC
CDR3: CASSLAAETQYF

V: TRBV11-1
size: many
D: TRBD2
J: TRBJ2-7
length: 14
DNA: TGTGCCAGCAGAAGCGGGACCAACCTCTACGAGCAGTACTTC
CDR3: CASRSGTNLYEQYF

V: TRBV7-9
size: .
D: TRBD1
J: TRBJ1-4
length: 15
DNA: TGTGCCAGCAGCTTATGGGACAGAACTAATGAAAAACTGTTTTTT
CDR3: CASSLWDRTNEKLFF

V: TRBV5-3
size: .
D: .
J: TRBJ1-2
length: 12
DNA: TGTGCCAGCAGCCCTTGGGGGGTCGGCTACACCTTC
CDR3: CASSPWGVGYTF

V: TRBV25-1
size: .
D: .
J: TRBJ1-1
length: 11
DNA: TGTGCCAGCAGTGCGGCCACTGAAGCTTTCTTT
CDR3: CASSAATEAFF

V: TRBV27
size: .
D: TRBD2
J: TRBJ2-7
length: 14
DNA: TGTGCCAGCGCTAGCGGGGGGCGACCCTACGAGCAGTACTTC
CDR3: CASASGGRPYEQYF

V: TRBV7-9
size: .
D: .
J: TRBJ1-2
length: 16
DNA: TGTGCCAGCAGCTATAGACAGGTTGACCTCCTCTATGGCTACACCTTC
CDR3: CASSYRQVDLLYGYTF

V: TRBV3-1
size: .
D: .
J: TRBJ1-5
length: 14
DNA: TGTGCCAGCAGTCCTGTACAGGGCAATCAGCCCCAGCATTTT
CDR3: CASSPVQGNQPQHF

V: TRBV6-1
size: .
D: TRBD1
J: TRBJ2-2
length: 15
DNA: TGTGCCAGCAGTTGGGCAACAGGGGGCACCGGGGAGCTGTTTTTT
CDR3: CASSWATGGTGELFF

V: TRBV9
size: few
D: .
J: TRBJ1-1
length: 15
DNA: TGTGCCAGCAGCGTAAGAAGCGGGGGTATCACTGAAGCTTTCTTT
CDR3: CASSVRSGGITEAFF

V: TRBV13
size: .
D: .
J: TRBJ2-7
length: 16
DNA: TGTGCCAGCAGCCCTAAAGACAGGCCGTCTTCCTACGAGCAGTACTTC
CDR3: CASSPKDRPSSYEQYF

V: TRBV2
size: .
D: .
J: TRBJ1-5
length: 15
DNA: TGTGCCAGCAGTGAAGGCGGCAGTAGCAATCAGCCCCAGCATTTT
CDR3: CASSEGGSSNQPQHF